The present TCR beta chain was sequenced within a study of blood T cell repertoires in COVID-19. Looking at the study overall: From the United States, Italy and Spain came samples of acute and convalescent COVID-19. PBMCs, B-cell-depleted T cells, or T cells were the source of the cDNA or gDNA that made up the material.

Assay used: immunoSEQ multiplex PCR; TCRdb lists only in-frame clones, some missing. Here the sample spans 200,000 to 250,000 clones, approximately 83% being singletons. From germline, CDR1 is SGHDN and CDR2 FVKESK. The CDR3 loop spans 16 amino acids. V lost 5 bases, J lost 4 bases, and 11 bases stayed unmatched. The receptor was isolated from a woman aged 25 to 39 who had recovered from COVID-19. The sample comprised peripheral blood. The chain uses TRBV14 and TRBJ1-2, with 9 bases aligning to TRBD1. The CDR3, as DNA: TGTGCCAGCAGCAGACGGACAGGGGCCGTGATCTATGGCTACACCTTC. Translating gives CASSRRTGAVIYGYTF.